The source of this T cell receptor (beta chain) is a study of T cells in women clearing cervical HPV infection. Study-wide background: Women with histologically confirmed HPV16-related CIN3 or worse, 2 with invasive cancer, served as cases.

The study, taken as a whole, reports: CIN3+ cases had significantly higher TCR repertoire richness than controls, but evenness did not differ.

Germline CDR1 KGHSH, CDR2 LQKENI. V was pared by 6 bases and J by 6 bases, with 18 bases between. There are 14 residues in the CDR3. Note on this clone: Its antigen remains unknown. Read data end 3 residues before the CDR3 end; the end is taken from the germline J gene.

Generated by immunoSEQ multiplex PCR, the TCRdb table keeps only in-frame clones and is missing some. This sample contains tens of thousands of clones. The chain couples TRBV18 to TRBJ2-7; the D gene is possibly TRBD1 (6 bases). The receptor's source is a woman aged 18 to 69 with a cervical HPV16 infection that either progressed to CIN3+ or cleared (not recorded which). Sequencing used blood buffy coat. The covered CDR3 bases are TGTGCCAGCTCGCAAATACAGGGTCTCAGCGAG. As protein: CASSQIQGLSE. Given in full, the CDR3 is CASSQIQGLSEQYF.